This T cell receptor (beta chain) was documented in a study of blood T cell repertoires in COVID-19. At the level of the study: T cells, B-cell-depleted T cells, or PBMCs supplied cDNA or gDNA.

Enrollment of patients from Seattle took place during active infection, with longitudinal follow-up. Study processing details: For nucleated cells, counts were estimated from reference gene primer amplification. Using immunoSEQ multiplex PCR, the repertoire was profiled, and TCRdb retains in-frame clones only, with some absent. V, J and clone size were drawn from that table, and D and trimming were deduced from the DNA. The sample holds around 370,000 clones, 85% to 90% seen once. This sequence was found in a woman in her forties or fifties with COVID-19, enrolled during active disease. The sequenced sample consisted of peripheral blood.

The CDR3 DNA follows: TGTGCCAGCAGCTTGGCCGGGATTCCTCTACGTGGAGCTTTCTTT. Amino acid sequence: CASSLAGIPLRGAFF. V usage is TRBV5-5 and J usage is TRBJ1-1, with D uncertain. Trimming left V 0 bases short and J 10 bases short, with 19 bases between. From germline, CDR1 is SGHKS and CDR2 YYEKEE (reference sequence). The CDR3 length is 15 residues.